This T cell receptor (beta chain) is drawn from a study of post-analysis software for immune sequencing data. Study in general: Relapsing-remitting, secondary progressive and progressive-relapsing forms made up the multiple sclerosis disease courses. Broader study findings: Elevated frequency relative to controls characterized four or five TRBV segments in patients, TRBV5-6, TRBV5-1 and TRBV20-1 among them. Relative to controls, patients with multiple sclerosis showed significantly lower normalized Chao1 diversity. The F measure placed samples prepared in the same batch into strongly shared clusters.

After removal of 11 bases from V and 3 bases from J, the junction contained 14 bases not matched to a gene. The CDR3 totals 15 residues. CDR1 and CDR2 from the germline V gene are SEHNR and FQNEAQ (reference sequence). Comments on this clonotype: No antigen is known for it.

Prepared TCR beta cDNA libraries contained unique molecular identifiers. Input of about 0.95 to 11 million T cells yielded hundreds of thousands of cDNA molecules. TCRdb reprocessed the PCR reads with MiXCR, giving one entry per CDR3 protein. The sample lists hundreds of thousands of distinct CDR3 sequences; roughly 27% were seen once. The TCR originated in a girl aged 5-17 years with multiple sclerosis. Sequencing used blood. This chain uses TRBV7-9 with TRBJ1-1, with 8 bases matching TRBD1. CDR3 in DNA: TGTGCCGGCCTACTAGGGACAGGCCCTGACACTGAAGCTTTCTTT. It specifies CAGLLGTGPDTEAFF.